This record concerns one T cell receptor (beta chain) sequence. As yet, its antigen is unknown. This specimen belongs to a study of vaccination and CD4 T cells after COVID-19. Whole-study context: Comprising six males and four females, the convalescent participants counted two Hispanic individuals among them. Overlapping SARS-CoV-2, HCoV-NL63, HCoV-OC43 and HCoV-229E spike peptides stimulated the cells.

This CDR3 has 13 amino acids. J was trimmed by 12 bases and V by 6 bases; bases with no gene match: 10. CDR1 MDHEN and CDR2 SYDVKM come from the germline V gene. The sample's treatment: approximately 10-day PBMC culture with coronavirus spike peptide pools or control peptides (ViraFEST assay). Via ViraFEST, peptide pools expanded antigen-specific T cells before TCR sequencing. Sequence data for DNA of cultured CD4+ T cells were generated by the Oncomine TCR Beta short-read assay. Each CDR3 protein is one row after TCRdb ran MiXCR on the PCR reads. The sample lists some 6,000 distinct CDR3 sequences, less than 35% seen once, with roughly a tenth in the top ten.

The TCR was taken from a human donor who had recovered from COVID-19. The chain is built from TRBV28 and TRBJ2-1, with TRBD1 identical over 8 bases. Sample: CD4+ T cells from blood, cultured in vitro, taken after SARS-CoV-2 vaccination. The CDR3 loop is CASSPGQGFVQFF. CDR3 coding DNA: TGTGCCAGCAGCCCAGGACAGGGATTTGTGCAGTTCTTC.